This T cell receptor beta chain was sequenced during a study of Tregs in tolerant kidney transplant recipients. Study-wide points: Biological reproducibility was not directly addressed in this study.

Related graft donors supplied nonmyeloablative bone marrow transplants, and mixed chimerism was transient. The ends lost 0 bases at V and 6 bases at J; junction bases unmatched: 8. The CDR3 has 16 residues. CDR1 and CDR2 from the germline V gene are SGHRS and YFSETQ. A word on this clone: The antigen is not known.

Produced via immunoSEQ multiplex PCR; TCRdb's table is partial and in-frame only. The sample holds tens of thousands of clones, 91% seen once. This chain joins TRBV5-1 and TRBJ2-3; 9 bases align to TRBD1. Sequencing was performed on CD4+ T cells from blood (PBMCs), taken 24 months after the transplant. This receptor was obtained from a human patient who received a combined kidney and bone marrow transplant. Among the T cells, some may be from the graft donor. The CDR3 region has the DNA TGCGCCAGCAGCTTGGGTGGGACAGGGTCAGCGGATACGCAGTATTTT. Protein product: CASSLGGTGSADTQYF.